This T cell receptor (beta chain) was sequenced in a study of cytomegalovirus exposure and HLA in healthy donors. Study-level background: Of 300 to 500 genotyped donors, 70% to 85% clustered with self-reported Caucasian donors. Overall study results and limits: Investigators reported 164 TCR beta chains as tied to cytomegalovirus. An analysis done earlier found most TCR beta V segments productive about 87% or about 30% of the time.

The PCR had 60 Vbeta and 13 Jbeta primers. TCRdb's table, derived via immunoSEQ multiplex PCR, lists solely in-frame clones and lacks some. The sample lists 50,000 to 75,000 clones; 70% to 75% were seen once. This clone appeared a few times. Its antigen remains unidentified. The sequence was obtained from a man aged 30-40 years in good health and CMV-seropositive. Sequencing was performed on PBMCs.

The CDR3 loop is CASSEYVGRVNEQYF. The CDR3 bases are TGTGCCAGCAGTGAATATGTCGGTAGAGTTAACGAGCAGTACTTC. The genes are TRBV25-1 and TRBJ2-7, with no clear D. Trimming took off 0 bases at V and 5 bases at J, with 14 bases between the two ends. The germline gives CDR1 MGHDK, CDR2 SYGVNS. The CDR3 totals 15 residues.